This T cell receptor (beta chain) was captured in a study of cytotoxic CD8 clonotypes in ibrutinib-treated CLL. TCRdb's table, derived via immunoSEQ multiplex PCR, lists solely in-frame clones and lacks some. The top ten clones hold more than 6% of a sample with about 310,000 clones, around four fifths of them seen once. Study results and caveats: Against age-matched healthy donors, baseline clonality ran higher and tracked circulating CD8+ T-cell counts. The study found public clonotypes uncommon, contracting or stable on treatment.

Remarks on this clone: No antigen is known for it.

The V and J ends lost 4 bases and 1 base respectively, with 11 bases between them. CDR1 is SQVTM, CDR2 ANQGSEA, per germline. CDR3 length: 14 residues. The sequencing used PBMCs, collected before ibrutinib treatment. The TCR originated in a human donor with chronic lymphocytic leukemia. The chain couples TRBV29-1 to TRBJ2-1; D gene ambiguous. CDR3 loop: CSVGLLVSYNEQFF. The CDR3 DNA reads TGCAGCGTTGGTTTGCTTGTTTCCTACAATGAGCAGTTCTTC.